The T cell receptor (beta chain) under discussion was sequenced for a study of human T cells and chemical hapten exposure. TCRdb recomputed calls from the RACE reads with MiXCR, one row per CDR3 protein. The repertoire holds about 340,000 distinct CDR3 sequences, with 6% to 8.5% as singletons. Study-level findings and limits: There was no change with DPC sensitization in TCRs above 1 in 1000 frequency. Expanded TCRs produced significantly more large CDR3 similarity clusters than controls did.

Stated time point: patch test 1, 2 weeks after DPC sensitization. As to treatment: therapeutic diphenylcyclopropenone sensitization with weekly scalp DPC. Trimming stripped 2 bases from V and 7 bases from J, with 9 bases between. This CDR3 has 13 residues. CDR1 is MNHNY, CDR2 SVGAGI, per germline (reference sequence). Comments on this clonotype: Antigen specificity is unknown.

The rearrangement joins TRBV6-6 to TRBJ1-5; D is possibly TRBD1 (5 bases). Here the sequenced sample was whole blood, taken in connection with sensitization to the hapten diphenylcyclopropenone (DPC). This clonotype originated in a woman aged 18-30 years with alopecia areata. Some clones in this sample may be carry-over from other donors' samples. The CDR3 sequence is CASSYVRAQPQHF. The CDR3 region has the DNA TGTGCCAGCAGTTACGTCAGGGCGCAGCCCCAGCATTTT.